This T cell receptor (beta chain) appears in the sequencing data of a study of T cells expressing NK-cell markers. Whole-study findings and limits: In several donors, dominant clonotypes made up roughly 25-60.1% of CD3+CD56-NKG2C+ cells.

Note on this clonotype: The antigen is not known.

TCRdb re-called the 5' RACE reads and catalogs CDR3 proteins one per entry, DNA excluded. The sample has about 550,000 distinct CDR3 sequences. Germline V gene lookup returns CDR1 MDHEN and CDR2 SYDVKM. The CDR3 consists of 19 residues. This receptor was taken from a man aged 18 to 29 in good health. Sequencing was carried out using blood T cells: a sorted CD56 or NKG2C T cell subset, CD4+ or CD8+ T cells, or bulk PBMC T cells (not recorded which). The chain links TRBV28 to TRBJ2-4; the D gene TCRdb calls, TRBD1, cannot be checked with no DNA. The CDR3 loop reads CASNSPGQGSVVAKNIQYF.